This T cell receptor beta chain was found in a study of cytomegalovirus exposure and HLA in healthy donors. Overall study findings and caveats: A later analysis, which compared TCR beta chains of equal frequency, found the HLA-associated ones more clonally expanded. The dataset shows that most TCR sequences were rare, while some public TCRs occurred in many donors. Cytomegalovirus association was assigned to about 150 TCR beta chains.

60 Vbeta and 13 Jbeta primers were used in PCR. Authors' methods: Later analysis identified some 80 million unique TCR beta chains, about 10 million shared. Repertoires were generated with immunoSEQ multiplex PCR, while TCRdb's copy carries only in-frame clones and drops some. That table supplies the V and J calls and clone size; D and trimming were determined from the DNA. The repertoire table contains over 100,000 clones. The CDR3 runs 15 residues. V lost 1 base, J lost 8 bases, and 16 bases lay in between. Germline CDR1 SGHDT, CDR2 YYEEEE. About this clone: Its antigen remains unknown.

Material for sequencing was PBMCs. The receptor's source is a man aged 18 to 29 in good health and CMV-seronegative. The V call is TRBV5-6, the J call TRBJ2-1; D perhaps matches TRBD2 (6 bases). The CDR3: CASSLPGGTGHEQFF. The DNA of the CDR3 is TGTGCCAGCAGCTTGCCTGGCGGGACGGGGCATGAGCAGTTCTTC. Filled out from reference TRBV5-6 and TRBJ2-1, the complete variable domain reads DAGVTQSPTHLIKTRGQQVTLRCSPKSGHDTVSWYQQALGQGPQFIFQYYEEEERQRGNFPDRFSGHQFPNYSSELNVNALLLGDSALYLCASSLPGGTGHEQFFGPGTRLTVL.